This T cell receptor beta chain was found in a study of T cells in Graves' hyperthyroidism and ophthalmopathy. The source material, RNA transcripts, was used to amplify TCR beta CDR3 regions. The TCR CDR3 first-round RT-PCR relied on the HTBI primer set. MiXCR was run by TCRdb on the multiplex PCR reads, yielding one entry per CDR3 protein. The sample includes about half a million distinct CDR3 sequences, 15% to 20% of them seen just once. The ends lost 0 bases at V and 6 bases at J; junction bases unmatched: 13. Germline CDR1 SGDLS, CDR2 YYNGEE. The CDR3 spans 17 residues. J is TRBJ1-2 and V is TRBV9, with 8 bases matching TRBD1. The sequence was collected from a man between 35 and 55 years old with Graves' ophthalmopathy. The material sequenced was blood. The CDR3 DNA is TGTGCCAGCAGCGTAGGGTATCGACAGGGGAGGGTGGATGGCTACACCTTC. It specifies CASSVGYRQGRVDGYTF.